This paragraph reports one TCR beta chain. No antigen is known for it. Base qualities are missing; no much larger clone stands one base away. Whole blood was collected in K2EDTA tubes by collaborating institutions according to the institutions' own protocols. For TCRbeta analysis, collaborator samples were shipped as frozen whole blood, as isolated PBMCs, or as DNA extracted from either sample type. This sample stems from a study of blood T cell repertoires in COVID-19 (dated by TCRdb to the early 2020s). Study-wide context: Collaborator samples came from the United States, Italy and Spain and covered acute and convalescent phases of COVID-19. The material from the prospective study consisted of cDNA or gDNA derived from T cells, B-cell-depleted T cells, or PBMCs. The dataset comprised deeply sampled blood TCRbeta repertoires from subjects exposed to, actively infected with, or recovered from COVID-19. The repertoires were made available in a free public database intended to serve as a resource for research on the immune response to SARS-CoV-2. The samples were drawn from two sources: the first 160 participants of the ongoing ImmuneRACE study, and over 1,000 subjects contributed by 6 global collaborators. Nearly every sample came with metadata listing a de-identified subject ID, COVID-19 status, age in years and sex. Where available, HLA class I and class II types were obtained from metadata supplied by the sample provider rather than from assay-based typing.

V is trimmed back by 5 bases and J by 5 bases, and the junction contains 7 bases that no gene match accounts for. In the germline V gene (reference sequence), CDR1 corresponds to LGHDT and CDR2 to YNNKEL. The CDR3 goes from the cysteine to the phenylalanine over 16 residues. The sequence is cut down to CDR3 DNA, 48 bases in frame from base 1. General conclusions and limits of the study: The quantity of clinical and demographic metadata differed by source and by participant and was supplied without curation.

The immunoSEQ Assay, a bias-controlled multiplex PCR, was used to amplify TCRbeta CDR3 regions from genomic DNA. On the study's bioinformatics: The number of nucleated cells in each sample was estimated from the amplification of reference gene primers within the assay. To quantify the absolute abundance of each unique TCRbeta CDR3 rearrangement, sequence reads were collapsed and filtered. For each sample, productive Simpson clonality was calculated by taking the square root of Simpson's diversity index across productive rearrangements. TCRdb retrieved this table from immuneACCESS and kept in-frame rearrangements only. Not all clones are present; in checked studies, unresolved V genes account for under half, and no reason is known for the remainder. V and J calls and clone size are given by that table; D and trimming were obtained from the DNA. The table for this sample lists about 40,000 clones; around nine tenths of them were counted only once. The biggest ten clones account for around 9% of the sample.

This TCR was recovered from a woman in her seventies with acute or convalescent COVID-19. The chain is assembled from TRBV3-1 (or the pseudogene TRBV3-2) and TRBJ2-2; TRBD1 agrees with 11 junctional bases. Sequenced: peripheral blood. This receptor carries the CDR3 CASSSWTGGRTGELFF. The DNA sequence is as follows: TGTGCCAGCAGCTCCTGGACAGGGGGCAGGACCGGGGAGCTGTTTTTT.